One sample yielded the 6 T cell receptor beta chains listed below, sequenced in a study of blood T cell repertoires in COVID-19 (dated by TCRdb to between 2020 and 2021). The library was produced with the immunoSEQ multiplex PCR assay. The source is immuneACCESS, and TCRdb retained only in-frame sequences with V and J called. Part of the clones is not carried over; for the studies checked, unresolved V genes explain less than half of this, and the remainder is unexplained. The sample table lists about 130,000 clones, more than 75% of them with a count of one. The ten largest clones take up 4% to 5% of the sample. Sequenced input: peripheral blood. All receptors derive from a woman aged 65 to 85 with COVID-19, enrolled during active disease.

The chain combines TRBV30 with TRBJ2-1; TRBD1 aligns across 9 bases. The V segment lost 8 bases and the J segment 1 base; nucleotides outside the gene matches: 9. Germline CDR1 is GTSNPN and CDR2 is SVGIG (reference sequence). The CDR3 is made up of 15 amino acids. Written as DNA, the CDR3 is TGTGCCCGCGGATCCGGGACAGGGTCCTACAATGAGCAGTTCTTC. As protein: CARGSGTGSYNEQFF.

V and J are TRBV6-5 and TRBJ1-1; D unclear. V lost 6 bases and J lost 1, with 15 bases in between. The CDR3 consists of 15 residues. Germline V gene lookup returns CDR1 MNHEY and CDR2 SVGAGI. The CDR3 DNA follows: TGTGCCAGCAGGCGACAAGGTTCCGGGAACACTGAAGCTTTCTTT. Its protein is CASRRQGSGNTEAFF.

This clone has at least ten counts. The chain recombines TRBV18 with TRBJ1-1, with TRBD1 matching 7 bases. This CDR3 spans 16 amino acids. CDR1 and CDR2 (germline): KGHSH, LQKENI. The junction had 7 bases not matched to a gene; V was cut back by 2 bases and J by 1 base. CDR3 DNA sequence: TGTGCCAGCTCACCATTCGAAAGGGGGCCGAACACTGAAGCTTTCTTT. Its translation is CASSPFERGPNTEAFF. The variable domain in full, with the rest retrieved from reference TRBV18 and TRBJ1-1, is NAGVMQNPRHLVRRRGQEARLRCSPMKGHSHVYWYRQLPEEGLKFMVYLQKENIIDESGMPKERFSAEFPKEGPSILRIQQVVRGDSAAYFCASSPFERGPNTEAFFGQGTRLTVV.

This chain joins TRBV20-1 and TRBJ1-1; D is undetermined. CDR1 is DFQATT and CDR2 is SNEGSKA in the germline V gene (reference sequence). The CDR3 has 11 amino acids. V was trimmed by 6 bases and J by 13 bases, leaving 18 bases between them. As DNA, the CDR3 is TGCAGTGCCCTAGATAGCGTTGGCATTTTCTTT. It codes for CSALDSVGIFF.

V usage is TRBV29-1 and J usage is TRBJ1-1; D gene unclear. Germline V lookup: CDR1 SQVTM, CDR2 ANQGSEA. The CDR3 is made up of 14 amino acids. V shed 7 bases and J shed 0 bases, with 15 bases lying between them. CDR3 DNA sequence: TGCAGCGCCAGACTTATAACGGTGAACACTGAAGCTTTCTTT. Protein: CSARLITVNTEAFF.

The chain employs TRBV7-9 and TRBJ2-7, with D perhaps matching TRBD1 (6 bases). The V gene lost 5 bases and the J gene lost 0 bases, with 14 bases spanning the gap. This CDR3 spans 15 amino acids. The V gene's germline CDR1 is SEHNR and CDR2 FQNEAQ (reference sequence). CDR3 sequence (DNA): TGTGCCAGCAGCCCGACAGGATCCGGCTCCTACGAGCAGTACTTC. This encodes CASSPTGSGSYEQYF.